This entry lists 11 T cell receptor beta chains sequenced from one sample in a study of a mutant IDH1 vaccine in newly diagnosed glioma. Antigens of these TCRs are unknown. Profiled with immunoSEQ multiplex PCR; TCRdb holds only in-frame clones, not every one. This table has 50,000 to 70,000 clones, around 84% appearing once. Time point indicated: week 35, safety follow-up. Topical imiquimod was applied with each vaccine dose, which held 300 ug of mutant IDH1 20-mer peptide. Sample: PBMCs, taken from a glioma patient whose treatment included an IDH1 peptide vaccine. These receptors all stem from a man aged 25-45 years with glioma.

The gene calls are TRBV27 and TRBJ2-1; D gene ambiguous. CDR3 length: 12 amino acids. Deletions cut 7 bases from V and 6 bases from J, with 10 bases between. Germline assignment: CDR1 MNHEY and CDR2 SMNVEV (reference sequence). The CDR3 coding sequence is TGTGCCAGCATCGACGCGAGCAATGAGCAGTTCTTC. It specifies CASIDASNEQFF.

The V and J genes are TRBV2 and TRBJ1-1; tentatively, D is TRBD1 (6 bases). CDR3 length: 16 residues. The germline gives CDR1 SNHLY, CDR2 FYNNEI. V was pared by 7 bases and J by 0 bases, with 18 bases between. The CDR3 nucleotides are TGTGCCAGCACGAACCCAGGGGCCTTCATGAACACTGAAGCTTTCTTT. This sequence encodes CASTNPGAFMNTEAFF.

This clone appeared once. Here the CDR3 DNA reads TGTGCCAGCAGCGACCCATTCTGGGGAAGCTCCTACGAGCAGTACTTC. Translation gives CASSDPFWGSSYEQYF. The chain couples TRBV7-9 to TRBJ2-7; D is undetermined. From germline, CDR1 is SEHNR and CDR2 FQNEAQ (reference sequence). Trimming pared 5 bases from V and 0 bases from J, leaving 17 bases between. The CDR3 spans 16 residues.

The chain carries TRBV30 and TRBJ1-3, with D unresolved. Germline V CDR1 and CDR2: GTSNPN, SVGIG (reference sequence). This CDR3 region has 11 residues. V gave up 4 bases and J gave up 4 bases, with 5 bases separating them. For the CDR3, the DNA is TGTGCCTGGACAGGAGGAAACACCATATATTTT. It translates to CAWTGGNTIYF.

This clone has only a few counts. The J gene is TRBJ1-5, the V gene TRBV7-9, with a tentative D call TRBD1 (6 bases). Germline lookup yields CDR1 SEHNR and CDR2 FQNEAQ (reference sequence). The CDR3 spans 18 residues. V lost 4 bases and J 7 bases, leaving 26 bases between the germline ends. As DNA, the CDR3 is TGTGCCAGCAGCTCATATACAGGGATTGGAGTCTTACTCCAGCCCCAGCATTTT. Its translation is CASSSYTGIGVLLQPQHF.

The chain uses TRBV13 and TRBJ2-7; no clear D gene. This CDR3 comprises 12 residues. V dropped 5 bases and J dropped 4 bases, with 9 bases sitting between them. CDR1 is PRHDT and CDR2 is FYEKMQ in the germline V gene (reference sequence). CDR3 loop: CASSPVGYEQYF. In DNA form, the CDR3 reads TGTGCCAGCAGCCCGGTTGGATACGAGCAGTACTTC.

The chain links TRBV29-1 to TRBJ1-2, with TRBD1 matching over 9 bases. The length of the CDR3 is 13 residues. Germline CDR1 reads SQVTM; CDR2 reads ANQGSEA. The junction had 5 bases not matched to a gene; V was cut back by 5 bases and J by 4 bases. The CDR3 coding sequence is TGCAGCGTTCAAACAGGGGGCAGCTATGGCTACACCTTC. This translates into CSVQTGGSYGYTF.

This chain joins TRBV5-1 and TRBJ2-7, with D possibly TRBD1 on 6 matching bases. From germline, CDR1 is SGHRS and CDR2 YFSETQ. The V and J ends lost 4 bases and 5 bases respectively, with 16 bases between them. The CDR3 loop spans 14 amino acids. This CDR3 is CASSPGAGVNEQYF. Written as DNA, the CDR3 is TGCGCCAGCAGCCCAGGGGCAGGGGTCAACGAGCAGTACTTC.

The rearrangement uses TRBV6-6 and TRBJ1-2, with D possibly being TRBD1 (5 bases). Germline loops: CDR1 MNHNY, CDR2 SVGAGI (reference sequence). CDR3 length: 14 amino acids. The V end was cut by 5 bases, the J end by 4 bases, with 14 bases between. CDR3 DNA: TGTGCCAGCAGTGCAGCAGGGTCAGGCTATGGCTACACCTTC. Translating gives CASSAAGSGYGYTF.

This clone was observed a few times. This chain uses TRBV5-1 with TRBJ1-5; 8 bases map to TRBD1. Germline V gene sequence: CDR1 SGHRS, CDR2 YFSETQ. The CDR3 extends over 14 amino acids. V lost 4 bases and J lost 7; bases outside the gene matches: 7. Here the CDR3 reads CASSPGGAEQPQHF. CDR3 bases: TGCGCCAGCAGCCCAGGGGGCGCGGAACAGCCCCAGCATTTT.

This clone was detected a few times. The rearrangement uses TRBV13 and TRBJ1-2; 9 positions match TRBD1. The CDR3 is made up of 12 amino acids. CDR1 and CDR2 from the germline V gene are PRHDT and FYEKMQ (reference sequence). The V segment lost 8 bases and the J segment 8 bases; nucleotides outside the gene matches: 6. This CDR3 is CASRRTGDGYTF. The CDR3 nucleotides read TGTGCCAGCCGTAGGACAGGGGACGGCTACACCTTC.